This is a list of T cell receptor beta chains from one sample in a study of shared clonotypes between healthy human individuals. The table came from immunoSEQ multiplex PCR; TCRdb's copy has only in-frame clones and leaves some out. The table includes about 2.1 million clones, just under 95% detected once. The material sequenced was naive CD8+ T cells from PBMCs. The receptors originated from a man aged 18-30 years in good health. Some clones in this sample may be carry-over from other donors' samples. CDR3s include the opening cysteine and the closing phenylalanine or tryptophan. D genes are given only for firm matches. The size field is filled for only some rows; it gives once, few, many or a size class.

V,size,J,D,CDR3,DNA
TRBV13,once,TRBJ1-5,TRBD1,CASSLGTGNQPQHF,TGTGCCAGCAGCTTGGGGACAGGGAATCAGCCCCAGCATTTT
TRBV12-5,once,TRBJ2-1,-,CASGSYYNEQFF,TGTGCTAGTGGTTCCTACTACAATGAGCAGTTCTTC
TRBV27,-,TRBJ1-1,-,CASSLRDSNTEAFF,TGTGCCAGCAGTTTAAGGGATTCGAACACTGAAGCTTTCTTT
TRBV7-6,-,TRBJ2-1,TRBD2,CASSLGVAGDLRNEQFF,TGTGCCTCTTCCCTCGGGGTAGCGGGAGACCTCCGCAATGAGCAGTTCTTC
TRBV4-1,-,TRBJ2-2,-,CASSQAMAAYGELFF,TGCGCCAGCAGCCAAGCAATGGCGGCCTACGGGGAGCTGTTTTTT
TRBV29-1,-,TRBJ2-3,-,CSVTGREDTQYF,TGCAGCGTTACGGGACGGGAAGATACGCAGTATTTT
TRBV15,-,TRBJ1-5,-,CATSVGNQPQHF,TGTGCCACCTCAGTCGGCAATCAGCCCCAGCATTTT
TRBV4-1,-,TRBJ2-3,TRBD2,CASRKLAESTDTQYF,TGCGCCAGCAGGAAACTAGCGGAGAGCACAGATACGCAGTATTTT
TRBV4-3,-,TRBJ2-3,TRBD2,CASSLSTSGTRSTDTQYF,TGCGCCAGCAGCCTGAGCACTAGCGGGACACGAAGCACAGATACGCAGTATTTT
TRBV27,-,TRBJ1-4,TRBD1,CASAMEGADEKLFF,TGTGCCAGCGCCATGGAGGGGGCGGATGAAAAACTGTTTTTT
TRBV7-9,-,TRBJ2-7,-,CASSLDFRDPYEQYF,TGTGCCAGCAGCTTAGATTTTAGAGATCCCTACGAGCAGTACTTC
TRBV11-2,-,TRBJ1-2,-,CASSLDRRGLYGYTF,TGTGCCAGCAGCTTAGACCGCAGGGGCCTGTATGGCTACACCTTC
TRBV7-3,-,TRBJ2-2,TRBD1,CASSAGTGLTGELFF,TGTGCCAGCAGCGCCGGGACAGGGTTGACCGGGGAGCTGTTTTTT
TRBV28,-,TRBJ2-1,-,CASSFYTLWDEQFF,TGTGCCAGCAGTTTCTATACCCTCTGGGATGAGCAGTTCTTC
TRBV6-6,-,TRBJ2-7,-,CASSYSILVYEQYF,TGTGCCAGCAGTTACTCGATTTTAGTCTACGAGCAGTACTTC
TRBV9,-,TRBJ1-5,-,CASSVLREGQPQHF,TGTGCCAGCAGCGTGCTTCGGGAGGGTCAGCCCCAGCATTTT
TRBV27,-,TRBJ2-7,-,CASSLNGVVYEQYF,TGTGCCAGCAGTTTAAATGGGGTTGTCTACGAGCAGTACTTC
TRBV6-1,-,TRBJ2-1,TRBD1,CASSPRTGANEQFF,TGTGCCAGCAGTCCGCGGACAGGGGCCAATGAGCAGTTCTTC
TRBV19,-,TRBJ1-4,-,CASSPRASVEKLFF,TGTGCCAGTAGTCCCAGGGCCTCGGTTGAAAAACTGTTTTTT
TRBV13,-,TRBJ2-5,TRBD2,CASSSTTPYLGTSGQETQYF,TGTGCCAGCAGCTCAACGACACCATACCTCGGGACTAGCGGCCAAGAGACCCAGTACTTC
TRBV6-5,-,TRBJ2-7,-,CASSYSFTSRTYEQYF,TGTGCCAGCAGTTACTCGTTCACATCCAGAACCTACGAGCAGTACTTC
TRBV29-1,-,TRBJ1-5,-,CSVDAHDNQPQHF,TGCAGCGTTGATGCACACGACAATCAGCCCCAGCATTTT
TRBV7-2,-,TRBJ2-1,TRBD1,CASSGGTGKGPPTYNEQFF,TGTGCCAGCAGCGGGGGGACAGGGAAAGGCCCCCCTACCTACAATGAGCAGTTCTTC
TRBV27,-,TRBJ2-7,TRBD2,CASSGLAGDYEQYF,TGTGCCAGCAGCGGACTAGCGGGAGACTACGAGCAGTACTTC
TRBV6-6,-,TRBJ2-3,-,CASSFVVDTQYF,TGTGCCAGCAGTTTCGTGGTCGATACGCAGTATTTT
TRBV29-1,few,TRBJ1-1,-,CSPGESTEAFF,TGCAGCCCAGGCGAATCCACTGAAGCTTTCTTT
TRBV27,-,TRBJ2-7,-,CASSVRWRFEQYF,TGTGCCAGCAGCGTAAGGTGGAGGTTCGAGCAGTACTTC
TRBV11-2,-,TRBJ2-1,-,CASSLERDEQFF,TGTGCCAGCAGCTTGGAGCGGGATGAGCAGTTCTTC